Listed below are T cell receptor beta chains from one sample, sequenced in a study of blood T cell repertoires in COVID-19. Sequencing was performed with immunoSEQ multiplex PCR; in TCRdb, only in-frame clones are kept and a portion is missing. The sample consists of 290,000 or so clones, around 85% of them appearing once. The sequencing input was peripheral blood. The receptors derive from a man over 45 with active or convalescent COVID-19. CDR3s include the opening cysteine and the closing phenylalanine or tryptophan. A D gene is named only where the DNA matches it firmly. The size of a clone is reported for some rows only, either as once, few or many, or as a class for expanded clones.

size: few
length: 13
V: TRBV14
J: TRBJ2-5
D: TRBD1
DNA: TGTGCCAGCACGGAGACAGGGGACGAGACCCAGTACTTC
CDR3: CASTETGDETQYF

size: .
length: 15
V: TRBV6-1
J: TRBJ2-3
D: .
DNA: TGTGCCAGCAGTGAAGCGCCACCCCCGGCAGATACGCAGTATTTT
CDR3: CASSEAPPPADTQYF

size: .
length: 17
V: TRBV5-6
J: TRBJ2-3
D: TRBD1
DNA: TGTGCCAGCAGCTTGGTGACGACAGGGGGCGCCCAAGATACGCAGTATTTT
CDR3: CASSLVTTGGAQDTQYF

size: .
length: 13
V: TRBV18
J: TRBJ1-2
D: TRBD1
DNA: TGTGCCACGAGACAGGGGGGAGACTATGGCTACACCTTC
CDR3: CATRQGGDYGYTF

size: .
length: 14
V: TRBV2
J: TRBJ1-5
D: .
DNA: TGTGCCAGCAGTGCGCAGGGTAGCAATCAGCCCCAGCATTTT
CDR3: CASSAQGSNQPQHF

size: .
length: 15
V: TRBV6-5
J: TRBJ1-5
D: .
DNA: TGTGCCAGCAGTTATCGCGCGGGGGGCAATCAGCCCCAGCATTTT
CDR3: CASSYRAGGNQPQHF

size: .
length: 15
V: TRBV4-1
J: TRBJ1-4
D: .
DNA: TGCGCCAGCAGCCAGCAATGGTTGGCCTATGAAAAACTGTTTTTT
CDR3: CASSQQWLAYEKLFF

size: .
length: 21
V: TRBV6-4
J: TRBJ2-7
D: TRBD2
DNA: TGTGCCAGCAGTGACCCTGAGTCGCTGACTAGCGGGAGTGCTCACCGCTACGAGCAGTACTTC
CDR3: CASSDPESLTSGSAHRYEQYF

size: .
length: 15
V: TRBV19
J: TRBJ2-2
D: TRBD1
DNA: TGTGCCAGTAGTATTGGGACAGGGGTAACCGGGGAGCTGTTTTTT
CDR3: CASSIGTGVTGELFF

size: .
length: 18
V: TRBV10-3
J: TRBJ2-7
D: TRBD2
DNA: TGTGCCATCAGTGACTACGGACTAGCGGGAGTAGCCTCCTACGAGCAGTACTTC
CDR3: CAISDYGLAGVASYEQYF

size: .
length: 16
V: TRBV30
J: TRBJ2-3
D: TRBD2
DNA: TGTGCCTGGACTATGGGACTAGCGCTGAACACAGATACGCAGTATTTT
CDR3: CAWTMGLALNTDTQYF

size: few
length: 14
V: TRBV6-2/TRBV6-3
J: TRBJ2-7
D: TRBD2
DNA: TGTGCCAGCAGTTATGGACTAGCCGGAGGCGAGCAGTACTTC
CDR3: CASSYGLAGGEQYF

size: .
length: 18
V: TRBV28
J: TRBJ1-2
D: TRBD1
DNA: TGTGCCAGCAGTTTATTGACTCCGGGACAGGCGATAAACTATGGCTACACCTTC
CDR3: CASSLLTPGQAINYGYTF

size: .
length: 17
V: TRBV18
J: TRBJ2-2
D: TRBD1
DNA: TGTGCCAGCTCACCACCGAAGGACAGGGTGACGGGCGGGGAGCTGTTTTTT
CDR3: CASSPPKDRVTGGELFF

size: few
length: 13
V: TRBV6-5
J: TRBJ2-7
D: .
DNA: TGTGCCAGCAGTTACGGACAGAACTACGAGCAGTACTTC
CDR3: CASSYGQNYEQYF

size: .
length: 15
V: TRBV5-1
J: TRBJ1-2
D: TRBD1
DNA: TGCGCCAGCAGCTTGGAGGGACAGGGGAAGCGTGGCTACACCTTC
CDR3: CASSLEGQGKRGYTF

size: .
length: 15
V: TRBV4-2
J: TRBJ1-2
D: .
DNA: TGTGCCAGCAGCCAAGGAGAACAGAGAGGGTCTGGCTACACCTTC
CDR3: CASSQGEQRGSGYTF

size: .
length: 15
V: TRBV19
J: TRBJ2-4
D: .
DNA: TGTGCCAGTAGTATAGGCGGCAGCGACTCTAGCATTCAGTACTTC
CDR3: CASSIGGSDSSIQYF

size: .
length: 12
V: TRBV30
J: TRBJ2-5
D: TRBD2
DNA: TGTGCCTGGGGACCCGGGGGGGAGACCCAGTACTTC
CDR3: CAWGPGGETQYF

size: .
length: 12
V: TRBV2
J: TRBJ2-3
D: TRBD2
DNA: TGTGCCAGCAGTTCTAGCGGGAGGGTAAAGTATTTT
CDR3: CASSSSGRVKYF

size: .
length: 14
V: TRBV6-5
J: TRBJ1-2
D: .
DNA: TGTGCCAGCAGTCGGCAGGGGATTAACTATGGCTACACCTTC
CDR3: CASSRQGINYGYTF

size: .
length: 12
V: TRBV7-9
J: TRBJ2-7
D: .
DNA: TGTGCCAGCAGTTTTCAGGGGAACGAGCAGTACTTC
CDR3: CASSFQGNEQYF

size: .
length: 16
V: TRBV27
J: TRBJ2-1
D: TRBD1
DNA: TGTGCCAGCAGTTCGGACAGGGGGCCGACCGACAATGAGCAGTTCTTC
CDR3: CASSSDRGPTDNEQFF

size: .
length: 16
V: TRBV10-2
J: TRBJ1-1
D: TRBD1
DNA: TGCGCCAGCAGTCAACCTTGGACAGGGGGAGGCACTGAAGCTTTCTTT
CDR3: CASSQPWTGGGTEAFF

size: .
length: 12
V: TRBV3-1/TRBV3-2
J: TRBJ2-7
D: .
DNA: TGTGCCAGCAGCCAAGAGCCCGGTACCCCCAACTTC
CDR3: CASSQEPGTPNF

size: .
length: 14
V: TRBV6-6
J: TRBJ1-3
D: .
DNA: TGTGCCAGCAGTGCCACGGGCTCTGGAAACACCATATATTTT
CDR3: CASSATGSGNTIYF

size: .
length: 14
V: TRBV6-1
J: TRBJ1-1
D: TRBD1
DNA: TGTGCCAGCAGTGAAGCTGACAGGGGCACTGAAGCTTTCTTT
CDR3: CASSEADRGTEAFF

size: .
length: 12
V: TRBV19
J: TRBJ1-2
D: .
DNA: TGTGCCAGTACCGAGACAGGCAGAGGCTACACCTTC
CDR3: CASTETGRGYTF